Presented here are 7 T cell receptor beta chains from one specimen sequenced in a study of blood T cell repertoires in COVID-19. TCRdb's copy holds only in-frame clones and misses some; the assay was immunoSEQ multiplex PCR. The table includes 150,000 to 200,000 clones, 88% detected once. Sequences were obtained from peripheral blood. The receptor source for this set is a man aged 35 to 55 with active or convalescent COVID-19.

V and J are TRBV18 and TRBJ1-3; TRBD1 might be the D (6 bases). Trimming removed 6 bases from V and 0 bases from J, with 15 bases in between. The CDR3 is 16 residues long. The germline V gene encodes CDR1 KGHSH and CDR2 LQKENI. The CDR3 DNA is TGTGCCAGCTCCCTGGTTTCAGGGGACTCTGGAAACACCATATATTTT. Encoded protein: CASSLVSGDSGNTIYF.

V is TRBV7-8 and J is TRBJ1-5, with TRBD1 as a possible D gene (5 bases). The germline gives CDR1 SGHVS, CDR2 FQNEAQ. This CDR3 contains 16 residues. Deletions cut 1 base from V and 1 base from J, with 11 bases between. The CDR3: CASSLVSGVSNQPQHF. DNA of the CDR3: TGTGCCAGCAGCTTAGTATCGGGGGTAAGCAATCAGCCCCAGCATTTT.

The V call is TRBV3-1 (or the pseudogene TRBV3-2), the J call TRBJ1-1; the D gene is possibly TRBD1 (5 bases). V was trimmed by 7 bases and J by 1 base, leaving 10 bases between them. The V gene's germline CDR1 is LGHDT and CDR2 YNNKEL (reference sequence). This CDR3 is 13 amino acids long. This CDR3 is CASKQTGNTEAFF. CDR3 DNA: TGTGCCAGCAAACAAACAGGGAACACTGAAGCTTTCTTT.

The chain couples TRBV28 to TRBJ1-2, with D uncertain. The germline V gene has CDR1 MDHEN and CDR2 SYDVKM. V was cut by 1 base and J by 8 bases, with 11 bases left in between. The CDR3 is 13 amino acids. The CDR3 DNA reads TGTGCCAGCAGTTTATCAGGCCCTGGGGGCTACACCTTC. This translates into CASSLSGPGGYTF.

This chain uses TRBV5-1 with TRBJ2-7; D might be TRBD2 (5 bases). This CDR3 comprises 14 residues. Between the trimmed V and J ends, which lost 0 bases and 5 bases, there was a span of 12 bases. Per the germline V gene, CDR1 is SGHRS and CDR2 is YFSETQ. CDR3 in amino acids: CASSLEVGVHEQYF. For the CDR3, the DNA is TGCGCCAGCAGCTTGGAGGTCGGGGTCCACGAGCAGTACTTC.

The V and J genes are TRBV6-2 or TRBV6-3 and TRBJ2-7, with 7 bases identical to TRBD2. This CDR3 is built from 17 residues. The J segment lost 2 bases and the V segment lost 4 bases, leaving 14 bases of the junction unmatched. The germline V gene encodes CDR1 MNHEY and CDR2 SVGEGT. The CDR3 bases are TGTGCCAGCAGTTCCGCCCTGGGACTAAAGTTCACCTACGAGCAGTACTTC. This codes for CASSSALGLKFTYEQYF.

This clone came up a few times. The chain links TRBV6-6 to TRBJ1-5; TRBD1 might be the D (5 bases). The CDR3 runs 13 residues. From germline, CDR1 is MNHNY and CDR2 SVGAGI (reference sequence). V lost 6 bases and J 5 bases, leaving 11 bases between the germline ends. The CDR3 DNA reads TGTGCCAGCAGCCCCTGGGGGGATCAGCCCCAGCATTTT. Translation: CASSPWGDQPQHF.